The TCR beta chain described here comes from a study of radiotherapy plus CTLA-4 blockade in lung cancer. Profiling relied on immunoSEQ multiplex PCR, and the TCRdb table lists in-frame clones only, not all of them. The data hold some 66,000 clones, with around 81% observed a single time. The CDR3 runs to 14 residues. In germline, CDR1 is SGHAT, CDR2 FQNNGV. Trimming at V came to 3 bases and at J to 7 bases, leaving 8 bases not matched to a gene. This clonotype was obtained from a human donor with non-small cell lung cancer who had a partial response to radiotherapy plus ipilimumab. The material was peripheral blood, obtained from a patient treated with radiotherapy plus ipilimumab. The chain couples TRBV11-2 to TRBJ2-7, with 8 bases that match TRBD2. The CDR3: CASSFSGAGGEQYF. DNA for the CDR3: TGTGCCAGCAGCTTTTCGGGCGCGGGAGGAGAGCAGTACTTC.